This T cell receptor beta chain comes out of a study of tumor-infiltrating lymphocytes in primary liver carcinoma. For the study at large: The cohort consisted of patients whose primary liver carcinoma was surgically resected.

Notes on the study in general: Samples, which were bulk and unsorted, did not allow CD4+ and CD8+ repertoires to be compared. Tumor top-250-clone fractions significantly exceeded those of blood (p = 0.039).

Unsorted whole blood yielded the blood RNA, and germline DNA was also extracted. Before surgery, approximately 4.1 milliliters of EDTA blood were taken. TCR beta cDNA came from approximately 540 ng total RNA, primed with a constant-region primer. Libraries of TCR beta came from three nested multiplex PCR rounds with slightly modified ARM-PCR. TCRdb called the multiplex PCR reads again in MiXCR, with one record for every CDR3 protein. Among 180,000 or so distinct CDR3 sequences listed, over 50% were seen once. About this clonotype itself: Its target is not known. A read error may account for a junction end that differs from germline.

The receptor's source is a man aged 35-49 years with primary liver carcinoma and hepatitis B virus infection. What was sequenced was peripheral blood.

The CDR3 loop is CASSLVLAGFDDEQLF. Here the CDR3 DNA reads TGTGCCAGCAGCTTAGTACTAGCGGGATTTGACGATGAGCAGCTCTTC. V and J are TRBV11-3 and TRBJ2-1; 10 bases agree with TRBD2. This CDR3 has 16 amino acids. CDR1 and CDR2 from the germline V gene are SGHNT and YENEEA. The full variable domain, rest sourced from reference TRBV11-3 and TRBJ2-1, is EAGVVQSPRYKIIEKKQPVAFWCNPISGHNTLYWYLQNLGQGPELLIRYENEEAVDDSQLPKDRFSAERLKGVDSTLKIQPAELGDSAVYLCASSLVLAGFDDEQLFGPGTRLTVL.